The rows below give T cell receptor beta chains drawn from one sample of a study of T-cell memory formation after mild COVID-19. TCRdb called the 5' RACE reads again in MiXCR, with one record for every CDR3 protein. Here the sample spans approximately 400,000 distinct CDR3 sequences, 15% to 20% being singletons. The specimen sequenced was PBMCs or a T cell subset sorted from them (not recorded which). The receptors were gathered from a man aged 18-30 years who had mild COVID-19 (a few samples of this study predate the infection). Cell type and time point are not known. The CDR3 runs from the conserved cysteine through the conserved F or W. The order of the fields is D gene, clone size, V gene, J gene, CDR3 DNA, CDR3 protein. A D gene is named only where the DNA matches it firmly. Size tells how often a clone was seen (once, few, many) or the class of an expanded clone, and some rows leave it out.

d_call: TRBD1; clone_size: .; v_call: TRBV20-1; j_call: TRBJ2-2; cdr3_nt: TGCAGTGGGGCAGGGGGCTTTTCGAACACCGGGGAGCTGTTTTTT; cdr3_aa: CSGAGGFSNTGELFF
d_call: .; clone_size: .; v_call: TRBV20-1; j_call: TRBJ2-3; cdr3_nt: TGCAGTGCGCCCGCCCCCGGCACAGATACGCAGTATTTT; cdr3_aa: CSAPAPGTDTQYF
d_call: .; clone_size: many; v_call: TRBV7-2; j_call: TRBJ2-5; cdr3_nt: TGTGCCAGCAGCTTCGGACAGTATGAGACCCAGTACTTC; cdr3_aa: CASSFGQYETQYF
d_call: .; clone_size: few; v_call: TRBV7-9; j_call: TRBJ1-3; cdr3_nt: TGTGCCAGCAGCTCCCTCACCGGGACTGGAAACACCATATATTTT; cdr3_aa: CASSSLTGTGNTIYF
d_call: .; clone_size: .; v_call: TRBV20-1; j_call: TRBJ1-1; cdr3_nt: TGCAGTGCTAGGGCTCCCTGGACGCGGGTCGATGCTTTCTTT; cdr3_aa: CSARAPWTRVDAFF
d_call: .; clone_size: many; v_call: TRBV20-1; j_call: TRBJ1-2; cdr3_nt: TGCAGTGCTAGATTCAACTCCGGAGACGGCTACACCTTC; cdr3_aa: CSARFNSGDGYTF
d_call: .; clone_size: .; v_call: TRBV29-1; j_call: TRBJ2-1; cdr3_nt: TGCAGCGTTGAAGATCGAGGCAATGAGCAGTTCTTC; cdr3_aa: CSVEDRGNEQFF
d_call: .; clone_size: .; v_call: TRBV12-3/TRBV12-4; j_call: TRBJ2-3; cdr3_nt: TGTGCCAGCAGTTCGGGACGGGGAGTGGGGGATACGCAGTATTTT; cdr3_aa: CASSSGRGVGDTQYF
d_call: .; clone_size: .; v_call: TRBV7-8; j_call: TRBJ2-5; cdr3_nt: TGTGCCAGCAGCTTAGCCAGCTCTGGGGGGAAGACCCAGTACTTC; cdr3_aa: CASSLASSGGKTQYF
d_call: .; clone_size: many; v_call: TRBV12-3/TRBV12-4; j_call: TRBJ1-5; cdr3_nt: TGTGCCAGCTCCGCCGGGACGGCTGCGGGTCAGCCCCAGCATTTT; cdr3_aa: CASSAGTAAGQPQHF
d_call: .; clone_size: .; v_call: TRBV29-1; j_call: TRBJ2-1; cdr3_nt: TGCAGCGTTGAGCCAGAGGGTCGGGAGCAGTTCTTC; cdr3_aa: CSVEPEGREQFF
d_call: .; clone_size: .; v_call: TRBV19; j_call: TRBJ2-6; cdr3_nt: TGTGCCAGTACCGATTGGGTCTCTGGGGCCAACGTCCTGACTTTC; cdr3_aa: CASTDWVSGANVLTF
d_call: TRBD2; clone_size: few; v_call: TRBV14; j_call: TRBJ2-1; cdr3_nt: TGTGCCAGCAGCCATCTGGCTAGCGGGTCAGGGAGGTACAATGAGCAGTTCTTC; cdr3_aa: CASSHLASGSGRYNEQFF
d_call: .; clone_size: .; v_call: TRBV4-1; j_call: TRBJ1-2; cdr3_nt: TGCGCCAGCAGCCAAGTGCCGGGTGGGGTGTTGTCCTATGGCTACACCTTC; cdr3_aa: CASSQVPGGVLSYGYTF
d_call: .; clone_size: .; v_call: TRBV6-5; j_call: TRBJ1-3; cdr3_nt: .; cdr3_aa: CASSSSGHAGSGNTIYF
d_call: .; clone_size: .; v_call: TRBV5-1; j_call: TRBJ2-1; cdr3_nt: TGCGCCAGCAGCTGGCGGGACAGTTCCTACAATGAGCAGTTCTTC; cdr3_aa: CASSWRDSSYNEQFF
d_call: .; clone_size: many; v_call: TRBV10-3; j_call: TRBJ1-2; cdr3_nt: TGTGCCATCAGTGATTCCCAGGACACCCTCTTC; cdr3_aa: CAISDSQDTLF
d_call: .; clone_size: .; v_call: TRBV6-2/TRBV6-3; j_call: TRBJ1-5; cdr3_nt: TGTGCCAGCAGTTACGGGGGTGTTGGCAATCAGCCCCAGCATTTT; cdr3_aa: CASSYGGVGNQPQHF
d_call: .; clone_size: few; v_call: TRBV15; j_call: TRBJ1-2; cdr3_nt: TGTGCCACCAGCAGAGATCAGTTACGGGGGGGCCTCTATGGCTACACCTTC; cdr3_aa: CATSRDQLRGGLYGYTF
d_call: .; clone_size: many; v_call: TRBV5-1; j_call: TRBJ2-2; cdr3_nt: TGCGCCAGCAGCTTGGGACCACCGAACACCGGGGAGCTGTTTTTT; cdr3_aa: CASSLGPPNTGELFF
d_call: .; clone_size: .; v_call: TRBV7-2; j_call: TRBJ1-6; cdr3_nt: TGTGCCAGCAGCTTAGGTAATGGGGTGAGGAATTCACCCCTCCACTTT; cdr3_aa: CASSLGNGVRNSPLHF
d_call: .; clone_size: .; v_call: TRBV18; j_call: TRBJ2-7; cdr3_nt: TGTGCCAGCTCGGAAACTTCTACCTACGAGCAGTACTTC; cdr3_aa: CASSETSTYEQYF
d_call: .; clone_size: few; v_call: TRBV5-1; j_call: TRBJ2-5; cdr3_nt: TGCGCCAGCAGCTTGAAAACGCCGGAGACCCAGTACTTC; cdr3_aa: CASSLKTPETQYF
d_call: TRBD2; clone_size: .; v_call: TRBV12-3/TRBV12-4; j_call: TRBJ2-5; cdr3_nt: TGTGCCAGCACCCAAAGACGACTAGCGGGGGGAATCGGAGAGACCCAGTACTTC; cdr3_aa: CASTQRRLAGGIGETQYF
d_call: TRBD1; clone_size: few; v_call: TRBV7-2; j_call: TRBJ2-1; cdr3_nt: TGTGCCAGCAGCTTAGACCGACAGGGCAATGAGCAGTTCTTC; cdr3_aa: CASSLDRQGNEQFF
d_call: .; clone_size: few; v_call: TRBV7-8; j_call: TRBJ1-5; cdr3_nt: TGTGCCAGCAGCTTAGAACGGGTAAACACTCAGCCCCAGCATTTT; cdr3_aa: CASSLERVNTQPQHF
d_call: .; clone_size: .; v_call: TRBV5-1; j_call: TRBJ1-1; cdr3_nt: TGCGCCAGCAGCCGAGGGGGGGGCCCGAGTGATGAAGCTTTCTTT; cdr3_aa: CASSRGGGPSDEAFF
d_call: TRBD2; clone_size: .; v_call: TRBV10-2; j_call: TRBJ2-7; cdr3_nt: TGCGCCAGCAGTGAGTTCGGGGGGGTCTACGAGCAGTACTTC; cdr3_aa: CASSEFGGVYEQYF
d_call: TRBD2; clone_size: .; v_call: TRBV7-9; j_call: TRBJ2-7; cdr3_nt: TGTGCCAGCAGCTCTCTAGCGGGCCCCTCCTACGAGCAGTACTTC; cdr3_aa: CASSSLAGPSYEQYF
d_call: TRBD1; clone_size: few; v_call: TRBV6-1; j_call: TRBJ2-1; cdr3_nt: TGTGCCAGCACTGGGACAGGGGGTATCAATGAGCAGTTCTTC; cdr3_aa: CASTGTGGINEQFF
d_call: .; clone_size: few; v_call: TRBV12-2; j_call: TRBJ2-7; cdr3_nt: TGTGCAAGTCGCTTAACGCGTCCGGGACAGAGCTCCTACGAGCAGTACTTC; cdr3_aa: CASRLTRPGQSSYEQYF
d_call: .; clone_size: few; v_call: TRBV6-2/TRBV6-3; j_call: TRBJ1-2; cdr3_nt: TGTGCCAGCAAATTAACAGGGACCCATGGCTACACCTTC; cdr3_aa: CASKLTGTHGYTF
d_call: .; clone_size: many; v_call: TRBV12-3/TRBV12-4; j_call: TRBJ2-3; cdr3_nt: TGTGCCAGCAGTTTTTTGACAGATACGCAGTATTTT; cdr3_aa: CASSFLTDTQYF
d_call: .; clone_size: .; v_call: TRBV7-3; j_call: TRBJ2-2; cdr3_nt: TGTGCCAGCAGCTTAACTGGGACTGAAAAGAACACCGGGGAGCTGTTTTTT; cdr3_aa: CASSLTGTEKNTGELFF
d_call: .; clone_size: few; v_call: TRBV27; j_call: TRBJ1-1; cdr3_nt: TGTGCCAGCAGTTTGGCCGGGGGATGGAAGACTGAAGCTTTCTTT; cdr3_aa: CASSLAGGWKTEAFF
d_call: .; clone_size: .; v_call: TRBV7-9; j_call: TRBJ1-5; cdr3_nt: TGTGCCAGCAGCTTCGGGGTCCCCAATCAGCCCAAGCATTTT; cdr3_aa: CASSFGVPNQPKHF
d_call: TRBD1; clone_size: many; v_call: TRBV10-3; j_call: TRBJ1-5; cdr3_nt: TGTGCCATCAGGGGGACAGACAATCAGCCCCAGCATTTT; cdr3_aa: CAIRGTDNQPQHF
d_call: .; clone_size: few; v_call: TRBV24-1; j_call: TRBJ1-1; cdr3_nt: TGTGCCACCAGTGATTATGACACTGAAGCTTTCTTT; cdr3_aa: CATSDYDTEAFF
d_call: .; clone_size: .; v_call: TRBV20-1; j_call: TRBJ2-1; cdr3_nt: TGCAGTGCTAGAGATATTCGGGGCTACAATGAGCAGTTCTTC; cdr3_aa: CSARDIRGYNEQFF
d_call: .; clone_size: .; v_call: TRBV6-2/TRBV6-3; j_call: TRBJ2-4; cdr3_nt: TGTGCCAGCAGTTACCCCCAGGGCCAAGCCCCCAAAAACATTCAGTACTTC; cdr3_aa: CASSYPQGQAPKNIQYF
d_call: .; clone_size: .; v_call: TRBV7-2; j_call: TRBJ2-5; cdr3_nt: TGTGCCAGCGGGACGCAGGTACAGGAGACCCAGTACTTC; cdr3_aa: CASGTQVQETQYF
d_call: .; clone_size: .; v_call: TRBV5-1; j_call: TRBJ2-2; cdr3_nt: TGCGCCAGCAGCTTGGGAGGAGGATGGAACACCGGGGAGCTGTTTTTT; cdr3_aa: CASSLGGGWNTGELFF
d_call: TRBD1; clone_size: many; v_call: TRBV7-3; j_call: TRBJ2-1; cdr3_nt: TGTGCCAGCAGCCGGGGCGGGACAGGGGTGGACAATGAGCAGTTCTTC; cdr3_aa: CASSRGGTGVDNEQFF
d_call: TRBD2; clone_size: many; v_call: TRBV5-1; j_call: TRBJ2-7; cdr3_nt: TGCGCCAGCAGCACGGGGGGCTCCTACGAGCAGTACTTC; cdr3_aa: CASSTGGSYEQYF
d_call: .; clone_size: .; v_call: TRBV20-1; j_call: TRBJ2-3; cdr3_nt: TGCAGTGCTAGAGATCTGGGGGGGCCCCGCACAGATACGCAGTATTTT; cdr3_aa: CSARDLGGPRTDTQYF
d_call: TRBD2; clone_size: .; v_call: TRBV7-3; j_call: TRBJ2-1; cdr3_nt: TGTGCCAGCAGCTCACCGGGACTAGCGGCTACTCCGGGGTTCTTC; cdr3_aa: CASSSPGLAATPGFF
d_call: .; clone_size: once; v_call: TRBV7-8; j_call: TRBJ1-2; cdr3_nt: TGTGCCAGCAGCACGCGAGGCCTCTATGGCTACACCTTC; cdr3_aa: CASSTRGLYGYTF
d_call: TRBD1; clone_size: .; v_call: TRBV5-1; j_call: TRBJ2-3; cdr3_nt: TGCGCCAGCAGCAAGGACAGGGCTAGCACAGATACGCAGTATTTT; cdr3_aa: CASSKDRASTDTQYF
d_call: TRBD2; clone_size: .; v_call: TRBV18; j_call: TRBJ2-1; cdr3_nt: TGTGCCAGCTCATCGTTACTAGCGGGGGTTGGTAATGAGCAGTTCTTC; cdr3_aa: CASSSLLAGVGNEQFF
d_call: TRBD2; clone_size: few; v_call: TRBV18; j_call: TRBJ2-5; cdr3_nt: TGTGCCAGCTCACCAACTAGCGGGGATGAGACCCAGTACTTC; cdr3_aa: CASSPTSGDETQYF
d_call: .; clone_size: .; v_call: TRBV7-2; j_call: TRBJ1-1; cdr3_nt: TGTGCCAGCAGGGAGACAGGCCAAGCTTTCTTT; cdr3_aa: CASRETGQAFF
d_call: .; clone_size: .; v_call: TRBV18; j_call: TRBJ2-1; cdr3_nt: TGTGCCAGCTCACCGCCACAGTGGATCTCCTACAATGAGCAGTTCTTC; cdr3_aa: CASSPPQWISYNEQFF
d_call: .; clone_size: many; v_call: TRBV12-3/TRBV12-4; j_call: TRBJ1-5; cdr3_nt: TGTGCCAGCAGTTTAGGAGGACACAAATATAGCAATCAGCCCCAGCATTTT; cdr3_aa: CASSLGGHKYSNQPQHF
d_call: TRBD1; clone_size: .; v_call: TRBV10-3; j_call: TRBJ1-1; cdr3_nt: TGTGCCATCAAAAAAACAGGGGTCGACACTGAAGCTTTCTTT; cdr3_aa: CAIKKTGVDTEAFF
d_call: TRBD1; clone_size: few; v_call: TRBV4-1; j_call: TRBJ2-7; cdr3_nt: TGCGCCAGCAGCCTCGGACAGGGGCCCTTTGCCTACGAGCAGTACTTC; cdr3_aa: CASSLGQGPFAYEQYF
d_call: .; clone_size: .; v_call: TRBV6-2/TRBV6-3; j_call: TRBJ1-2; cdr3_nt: TGTGCCAGCAGTCCGTTGACCTTCGGATACACCTTC; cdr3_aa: CASSPLTFGYTF
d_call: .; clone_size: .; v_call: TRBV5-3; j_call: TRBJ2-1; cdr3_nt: TGTGCCAGAAGCCCCAGGGCGGCCTACAATGAGCAGTTCTTC; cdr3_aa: CARSPRAAYNEQFF